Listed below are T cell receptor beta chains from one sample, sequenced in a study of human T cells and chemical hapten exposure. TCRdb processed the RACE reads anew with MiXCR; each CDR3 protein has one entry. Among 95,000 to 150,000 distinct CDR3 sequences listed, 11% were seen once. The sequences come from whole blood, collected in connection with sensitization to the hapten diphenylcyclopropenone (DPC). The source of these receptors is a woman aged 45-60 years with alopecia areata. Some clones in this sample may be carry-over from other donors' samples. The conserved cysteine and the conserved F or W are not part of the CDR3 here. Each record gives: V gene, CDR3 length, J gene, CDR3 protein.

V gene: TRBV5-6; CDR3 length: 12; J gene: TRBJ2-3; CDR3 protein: ASSPQLLRDTQY
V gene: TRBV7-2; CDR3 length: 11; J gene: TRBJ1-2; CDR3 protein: ASSPAGGYGYT
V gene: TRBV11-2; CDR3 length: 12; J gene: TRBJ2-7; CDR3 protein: ASSLARWPPEQY
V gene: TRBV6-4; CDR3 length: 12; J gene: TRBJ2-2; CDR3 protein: ASRPLGVTGELF
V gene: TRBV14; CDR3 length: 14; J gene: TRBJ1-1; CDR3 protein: ASSQEFLRGNTEAF
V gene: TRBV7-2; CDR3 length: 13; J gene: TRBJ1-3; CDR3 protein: ASQTQSLSGNTIY
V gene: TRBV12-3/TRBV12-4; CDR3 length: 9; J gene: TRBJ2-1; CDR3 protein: ASSRSGLEF
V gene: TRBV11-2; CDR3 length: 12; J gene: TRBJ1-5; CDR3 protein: ASSLGGPNQPQH
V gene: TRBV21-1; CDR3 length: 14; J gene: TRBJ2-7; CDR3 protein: ASSPQSPAEVYEQY
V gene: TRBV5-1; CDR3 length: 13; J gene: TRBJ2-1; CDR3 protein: ASSLEGGDWDEQF
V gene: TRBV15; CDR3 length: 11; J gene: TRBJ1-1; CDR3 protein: ATSTAPNTEAF
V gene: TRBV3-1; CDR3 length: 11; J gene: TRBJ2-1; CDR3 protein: ASSQTSGGEQF
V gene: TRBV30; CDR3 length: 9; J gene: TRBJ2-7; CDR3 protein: AGGINYEQY
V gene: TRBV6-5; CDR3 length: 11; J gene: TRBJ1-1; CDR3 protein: ASSPSFRFEAF
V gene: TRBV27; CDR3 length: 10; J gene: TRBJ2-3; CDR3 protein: ASSPARDTQY
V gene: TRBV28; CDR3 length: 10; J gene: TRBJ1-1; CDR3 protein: ASTTGVTEAF
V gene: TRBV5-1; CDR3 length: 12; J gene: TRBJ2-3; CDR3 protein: ASSISGSTDTQY
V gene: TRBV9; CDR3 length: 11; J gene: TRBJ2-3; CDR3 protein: ASSAGRTDTQY
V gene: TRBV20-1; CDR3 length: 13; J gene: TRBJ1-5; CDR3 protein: SAREQGTFNQPQH
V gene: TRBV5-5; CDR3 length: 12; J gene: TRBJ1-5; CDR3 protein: ASSLVSGRQPQH
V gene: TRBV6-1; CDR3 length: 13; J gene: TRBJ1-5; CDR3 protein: ASTRTADSNQPQH
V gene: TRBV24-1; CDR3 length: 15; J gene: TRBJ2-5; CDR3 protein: ATSGLGTGGFQETQY
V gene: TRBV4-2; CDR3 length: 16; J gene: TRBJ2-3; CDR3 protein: ASSQDWTSGGAGDTQY
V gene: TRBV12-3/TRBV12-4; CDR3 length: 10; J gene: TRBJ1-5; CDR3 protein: ASSSGKQPQH
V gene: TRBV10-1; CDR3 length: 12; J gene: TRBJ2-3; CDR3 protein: ASSQTSGSDTQY
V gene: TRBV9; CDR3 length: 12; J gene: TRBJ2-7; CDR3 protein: ASSVSQGPYEQY
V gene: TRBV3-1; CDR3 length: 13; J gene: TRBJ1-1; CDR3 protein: ASSPAGRGMTEAF
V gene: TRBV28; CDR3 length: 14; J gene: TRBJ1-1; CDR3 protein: ASSLLPGQGNTEAF
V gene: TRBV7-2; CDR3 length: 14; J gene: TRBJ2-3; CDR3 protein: ASSLYAGFGTDTQY
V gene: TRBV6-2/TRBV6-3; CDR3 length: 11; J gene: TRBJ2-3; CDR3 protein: ASSFGAIDTQY
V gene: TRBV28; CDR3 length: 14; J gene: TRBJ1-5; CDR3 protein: ASSSPGGLGNQPQH
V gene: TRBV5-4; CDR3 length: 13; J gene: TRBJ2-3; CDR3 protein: ASSRGLAVTDTQY
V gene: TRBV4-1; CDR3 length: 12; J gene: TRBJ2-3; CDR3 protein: ASSGQGLADTQY
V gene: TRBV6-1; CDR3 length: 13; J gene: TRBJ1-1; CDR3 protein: ASSVTEFLNTEAF
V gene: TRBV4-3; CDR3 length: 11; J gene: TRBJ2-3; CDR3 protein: ASSQAATDTQY